The following is a T cell receptor (beta chain) sequence with its context. The antigen is unknown. The CDR3 loop spans 13 amino acids. The germline V gene has CDR1 MNHEY and CDR2 SVGEGT. The germline V and J ends were trimmed by 7 bases and 4 bases, with 14 bases remaining between them. This sample is drawn from a study of T cell repertoires in cytomegalovirus infection. Study information: CMV epitopes, recently identified HLA-C-restricted and well-studied HLA-B-restricted, were used. TCR beta signatures that were public indicated CMV infection and matching HLA type.

TCRdb ran MiXCR on the reads and lists one entry per CDR3 protein. Altogether 680,000 or so distinct CDR3 sequences are present, around 35% being singletons, with the ten largest covering approximately 18%. Study observations and caveats: The study identified carriers of CMV plus the relevant HLA from cumulative public TCR beta family frequency. CMV-specific TCR beta clonotypes restricted by HLA-C dominated the ex vivo response.

The chain is built from TRBV6-2 or TRBV6-3 and TRBJ2-7; D gene uncertain. The source material was cultured PBMCs, sampled from culture after CMV antigen stimulation. This sequence originates from a human donor in good health (CMV status not recorded). Some clones in this sample may be carry-over from other donors' samples. The CDR3 nucleotides are TGTGCCAGCACCTCCAGAGTGGAGTACGAGCAGTACTTC. Translated, it gives CASTSRVEYEQYF.